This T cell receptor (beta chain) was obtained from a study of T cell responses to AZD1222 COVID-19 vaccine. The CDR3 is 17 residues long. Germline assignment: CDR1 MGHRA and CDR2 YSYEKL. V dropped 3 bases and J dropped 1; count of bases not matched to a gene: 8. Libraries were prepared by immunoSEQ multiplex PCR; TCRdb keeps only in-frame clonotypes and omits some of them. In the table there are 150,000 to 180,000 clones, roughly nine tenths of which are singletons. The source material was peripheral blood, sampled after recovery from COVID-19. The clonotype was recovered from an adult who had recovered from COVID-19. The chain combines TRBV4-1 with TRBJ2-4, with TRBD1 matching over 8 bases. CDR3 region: CASSHGTGKRAKNIQYF. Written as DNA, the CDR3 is TGCGCCAGCAGCCACGGGACAGGAAAAAGGGCCAAAAACATTCAGTACTTC.